The clone carrying this T cell receptor (beta chain) has at least ten counts. The data belong to a study of identical twins. J lost 0 bases, V lost 4 bases, and 13 bases had no gene match. This CDR3 spans 17 amino acids. Germline loops: CDR1 SGHRS, CDR2 YFSETQ. Using its own MiXCR run on the 5' RACE reads, TCRdb lists one record per CDR3 protein. The sample lists 350,000 to 450,000 distinct CDR3 sequences; approximately 17% were seen once. The sequencing input was naive T cells sorted from blood. The genes are TRBV5-1 and TRBJ2-7; 7 nucleotides match TRBD1. The sequence came from a man between 50 and 59 years old in good health. CDR3 amino acids: CASSPGGTGIYSYEQYF. CDR3 coding DNA: TGCGCCAGCAGCCCAGGGGGAACAGGGATATACTCCTACGAGCAGTACTTC.